The source of this TCR beta chain is a study of blood T cell repertoires in COVID-19. CDR3 length equals 14 residues. Trimming pared 7 bases from V and 4 bases from J, leaving 19 bases between. The germline V gene encodes CDR1 SQVTM and CDR2 ANQGSEA. Assay: immunoSEQ multiplex PCR; the TCRdb copy retains only in-frame clones and omits some. This sample has under 300,000 clones, with 70% to 90% found just once. The chain joins TRBV29-1 to TRBJ1-1; no reliable D call. The receptor was derived from a woman aged 60-70 years with active or convalescent COVID-19. The sample consisted of peripheral blood. For the CDR3, the DNA is TGCAGCGCCTTAACATATGACGAGGGCACTGAAGCTTTCTTT. Encoded protein: CSALTYDEGTEAFF.